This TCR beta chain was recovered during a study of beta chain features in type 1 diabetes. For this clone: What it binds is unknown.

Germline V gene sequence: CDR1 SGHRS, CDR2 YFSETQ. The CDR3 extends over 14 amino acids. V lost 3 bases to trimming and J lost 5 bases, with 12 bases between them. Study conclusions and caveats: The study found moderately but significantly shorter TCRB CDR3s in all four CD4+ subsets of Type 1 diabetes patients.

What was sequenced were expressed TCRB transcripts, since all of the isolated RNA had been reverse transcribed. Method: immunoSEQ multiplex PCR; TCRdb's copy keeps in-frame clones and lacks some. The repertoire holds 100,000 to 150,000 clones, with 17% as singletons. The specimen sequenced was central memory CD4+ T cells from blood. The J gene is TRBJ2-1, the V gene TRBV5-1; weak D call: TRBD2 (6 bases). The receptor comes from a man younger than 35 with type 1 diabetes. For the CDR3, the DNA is TGCGCCAGCAGCTGGGGGGTCCCCAACAATGAGCAGTTCTTC. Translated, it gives CASSWGVPNNEQFF.